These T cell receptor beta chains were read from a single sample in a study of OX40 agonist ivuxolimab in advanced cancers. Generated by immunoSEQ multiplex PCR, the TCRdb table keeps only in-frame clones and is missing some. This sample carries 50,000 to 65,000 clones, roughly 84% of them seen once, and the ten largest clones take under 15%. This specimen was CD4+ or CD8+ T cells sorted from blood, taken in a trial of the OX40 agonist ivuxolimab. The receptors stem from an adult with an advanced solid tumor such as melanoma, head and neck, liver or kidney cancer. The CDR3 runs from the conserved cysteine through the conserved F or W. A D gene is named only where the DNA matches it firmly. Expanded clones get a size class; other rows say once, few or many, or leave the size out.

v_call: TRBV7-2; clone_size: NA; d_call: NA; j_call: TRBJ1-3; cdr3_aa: CASSTGYSGNTIYF; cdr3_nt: TGTGCCAGCAGCACAGGTTACTCTGGAAACACCATATATTTT
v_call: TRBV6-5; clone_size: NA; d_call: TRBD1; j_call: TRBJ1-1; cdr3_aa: CASSYLTQGTEAFF; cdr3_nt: TGTGCCAGCAGTTACTTAACACAGGGGACTGAAGCTTTCTTT
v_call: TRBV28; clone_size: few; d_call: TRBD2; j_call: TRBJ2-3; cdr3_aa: CASSPWGGGTDTQYF; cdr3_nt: TGTGCCAGCAGTCCTTGGGGAGGGGGCACAGATACGCAGTATTTT
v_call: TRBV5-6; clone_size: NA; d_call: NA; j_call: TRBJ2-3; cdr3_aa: CASSRKFTDTQYF; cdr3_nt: TGTGCCAGCAGCCGAAAATTCACAGATACGCAGTATTTT
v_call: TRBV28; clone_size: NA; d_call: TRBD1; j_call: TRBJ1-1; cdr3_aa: CASSSPSGGKGAFF; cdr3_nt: TGTGCCAGCAGTTCACCCTCAGGGGGGAAAGGAGCTTTCTTT
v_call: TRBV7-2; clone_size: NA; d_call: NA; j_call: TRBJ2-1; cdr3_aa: CASSPGGGRSYNEQFF; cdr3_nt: TGTGCCAGCAGCCCGGGGGGCGGGCGTTCCTACAATGAGCAGTTCTTC
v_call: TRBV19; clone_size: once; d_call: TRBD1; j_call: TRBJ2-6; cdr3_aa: CASTKTGAGANVLTF; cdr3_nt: TGTGCCAGTACCAAGACAGGGGCCGGGGCCAACGTCCTGACTTTC
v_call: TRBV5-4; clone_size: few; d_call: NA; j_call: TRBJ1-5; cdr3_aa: CASSLDSNQPQHF; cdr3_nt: TGTGCCAGCAGCTTGGACTCCAATCAGCCCCAGCATTTT
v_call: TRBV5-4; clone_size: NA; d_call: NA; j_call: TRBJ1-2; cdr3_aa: CASSFRGRETNYGYTF; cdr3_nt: TGTGCCAGCAGCTTTAGGGGGAGGGAGACTAACTATGGCTACACCTTC
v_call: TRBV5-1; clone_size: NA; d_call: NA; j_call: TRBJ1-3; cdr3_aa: CASSEDRDSGNTIYF; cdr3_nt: TGCGCCAGCAGCGAGGACCGAGATTCAGGAAACACCATATATTTT
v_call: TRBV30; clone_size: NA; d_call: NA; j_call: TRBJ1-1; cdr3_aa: CAPPRQSFAEAFF; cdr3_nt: TGTGCCCCCCCGCGACAGAGTTTTGCTGAAGCTTTCTTT
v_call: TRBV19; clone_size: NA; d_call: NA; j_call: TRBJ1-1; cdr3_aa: CASSPPRGRLNTEAFF; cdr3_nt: TGTGCCAGTAGCCCGCCCAGGGGCCGTCTGAACACTGAAGCTTTCTTT
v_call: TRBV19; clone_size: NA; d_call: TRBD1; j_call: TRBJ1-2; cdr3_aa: CASSPTGTGGYGYTF; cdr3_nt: TGTGCCAGTAGTCCAACCGGGACAGGGGGATATGGCTACACCTTC
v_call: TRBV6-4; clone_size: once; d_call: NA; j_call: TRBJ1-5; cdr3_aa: CASSGSEKVSNQPQHF; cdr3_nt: TGTGCCAGCAGTGGATCTGAAAAGGTTAGCAATCAGCCCCAGCATTTT
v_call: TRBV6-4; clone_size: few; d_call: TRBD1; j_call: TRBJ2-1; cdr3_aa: CASSDWDRAYNEQFF; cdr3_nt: TGTGCCAGCAGTGACTGGGACAGGGCATACAATGAGCAGTTCTTC
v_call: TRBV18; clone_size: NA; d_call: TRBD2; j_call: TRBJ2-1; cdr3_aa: CASFSGTSYNEQFF; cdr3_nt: TGTGCCAGCTTTAGCGGGACCTCCTACAATGAGCAGTTCTTC
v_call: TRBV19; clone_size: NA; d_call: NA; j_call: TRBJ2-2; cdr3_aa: CASSIERYTGELFF; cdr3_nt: TGTGCCAGTAGTATAGAACGGTACACCGGGGAGCTGTTTTTT
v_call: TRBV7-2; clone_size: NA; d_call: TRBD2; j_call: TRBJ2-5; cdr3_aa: CASSFGRAETQYF; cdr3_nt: TGTGCCAGCAGCTTCGGGAGGGCAGAGACCCAGTACTTC
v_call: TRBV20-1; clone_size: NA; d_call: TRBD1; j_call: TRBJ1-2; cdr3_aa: CSAITGEGYTF; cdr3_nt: TGCAGTGCTATAACAGGGGAGGGCTACACCTTC
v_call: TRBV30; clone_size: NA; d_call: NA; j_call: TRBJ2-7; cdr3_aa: CAWRTKGSSYEQYF; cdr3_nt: TGTGCCTGGAGGACAAAGGGTAGCTCCTACGAGCAGTACTTC
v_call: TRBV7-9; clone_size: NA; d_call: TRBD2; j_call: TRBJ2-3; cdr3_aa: CASSPQTSVATDTQYF; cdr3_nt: TGTGCCAGCAGCCCGCAGACTAGCGTTGCCACAGATACGCAGTATTTT
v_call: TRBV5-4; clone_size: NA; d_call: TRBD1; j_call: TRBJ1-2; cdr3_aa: CASSFSGQSYGYTF; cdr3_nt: TGTGCCAGCAGCTTTTCGGGACAGTCCTATGGCTACACCTTC
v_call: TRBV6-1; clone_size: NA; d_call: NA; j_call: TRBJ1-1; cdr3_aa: CASKGQGISVAFF; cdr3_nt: TGTGCCAGCAAGGGGCAGGGAATTTCGGTAGCTTTCTTT
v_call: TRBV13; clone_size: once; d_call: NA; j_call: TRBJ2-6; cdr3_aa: CASSLEDLNSSGANVLTF; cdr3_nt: TGTGCCAGCAGCTTAGAGGACTTGAACAGCTCTGGGGCCAACGTCCTGACTTTC
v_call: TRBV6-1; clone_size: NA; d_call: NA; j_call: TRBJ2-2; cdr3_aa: CASSPRYDTGELFF; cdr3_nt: TGTGCCAGCAGCCCACGGTACGACACCGGGGAGCTGTTTTTT